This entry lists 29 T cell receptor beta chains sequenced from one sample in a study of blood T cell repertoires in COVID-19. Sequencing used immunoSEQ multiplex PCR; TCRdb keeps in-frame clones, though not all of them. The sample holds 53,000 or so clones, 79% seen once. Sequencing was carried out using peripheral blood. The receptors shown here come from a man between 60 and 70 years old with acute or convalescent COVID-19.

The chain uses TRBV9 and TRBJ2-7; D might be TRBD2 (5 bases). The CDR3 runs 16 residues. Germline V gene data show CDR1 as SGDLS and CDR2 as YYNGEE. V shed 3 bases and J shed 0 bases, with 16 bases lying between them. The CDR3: CASSASLRAVSYEQYF. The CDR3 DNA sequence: TGTGCCAGCAGCGCTTCGTTAAGAGCGGTCTCCTACGAGCAGTACTTC.

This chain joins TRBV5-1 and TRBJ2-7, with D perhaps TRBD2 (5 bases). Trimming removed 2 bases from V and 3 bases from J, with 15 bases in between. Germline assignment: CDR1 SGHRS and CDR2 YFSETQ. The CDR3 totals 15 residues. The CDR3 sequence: CASSFGGSKLYEQYF. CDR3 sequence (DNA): TGCGCCAGCAGCTTTGGTGGGAGTAAGCTCTACGAGCAGTACTTC.

DNA of the CDR3: TGTGCCAGCAGCCCAAACTCTATAGACATTGAGCAGTTCTTC. This sequence encodes CASSPNSIDIEQFF. This chain connects TRBV5-6 to TRBJ2-1, with no clear D. Per the germline V gene, CDR1 is SGHDT and CDR2 is YYEEEE. Trimming took off 4 bases at V and 9 bases at J, with 17 bases between the two ends. CDR3 length equals 14 residues.

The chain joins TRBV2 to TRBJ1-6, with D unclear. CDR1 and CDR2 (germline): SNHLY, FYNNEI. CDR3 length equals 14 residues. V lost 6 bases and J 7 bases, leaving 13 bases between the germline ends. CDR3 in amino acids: CASSALLINSPLHF. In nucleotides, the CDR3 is TGTGCCAGCAGCGCATTACTAATCAATTCACCCCTCCACTTT.

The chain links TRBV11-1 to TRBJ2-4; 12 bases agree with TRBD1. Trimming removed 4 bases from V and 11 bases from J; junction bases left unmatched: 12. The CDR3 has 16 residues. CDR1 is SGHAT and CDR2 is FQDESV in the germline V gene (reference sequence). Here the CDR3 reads CASSSAGTGGTAVQYF. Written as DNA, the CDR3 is TGTGCCAGCAGCTCCGCCGGGACAGGGGGCACTGCCGTTCAGTACTTC. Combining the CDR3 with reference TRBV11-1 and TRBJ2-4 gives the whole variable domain EAEVAQSPRYKITEKSQAVAFWCDPISGHATLYWYRQILGQGPELLVQFQDESVVDDSQLPKDRFSAERLKGVDSTLKIQPAELGDSAMYLCASSSAGTGGTAVQYFGAGTRLSVL.

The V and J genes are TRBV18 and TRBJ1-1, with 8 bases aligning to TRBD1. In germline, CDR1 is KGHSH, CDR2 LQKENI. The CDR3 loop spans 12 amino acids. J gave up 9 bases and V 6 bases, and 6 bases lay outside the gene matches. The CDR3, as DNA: TGTGCCAGCTCTCCGGACAGGGAAAAAGCTTTCTTT. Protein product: CASSPDREKAFF.

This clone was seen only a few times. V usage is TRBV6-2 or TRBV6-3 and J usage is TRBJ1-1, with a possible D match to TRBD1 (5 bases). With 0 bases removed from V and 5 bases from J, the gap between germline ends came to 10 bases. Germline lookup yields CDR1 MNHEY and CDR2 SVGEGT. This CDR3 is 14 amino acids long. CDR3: CASSYSPGKTEAFF. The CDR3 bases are TGTGCCAGCAGTTACTCCCCAGGGAAAACTGAAGCTTTCTTT.

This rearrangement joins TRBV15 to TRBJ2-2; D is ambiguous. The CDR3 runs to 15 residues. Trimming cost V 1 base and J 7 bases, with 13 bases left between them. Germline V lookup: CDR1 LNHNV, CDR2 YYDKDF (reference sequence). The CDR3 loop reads CATSRGQISGGELFF. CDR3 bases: TGTGCCACCAGCAGAGGCCAAATTTCGGGCGGGGAGCTGTTTTTT. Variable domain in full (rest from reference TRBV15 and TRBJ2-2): DAMVIQNPRYQVTQFGKPVTLSCSQTLNHNVMYWYQQKSSQAPKLLFHYYDKDFNNEADTPDNFQSRRPNTSFCFLDIRSPGLGDTAMYLCATSRGQISGGELFFGEGSRLTVL.

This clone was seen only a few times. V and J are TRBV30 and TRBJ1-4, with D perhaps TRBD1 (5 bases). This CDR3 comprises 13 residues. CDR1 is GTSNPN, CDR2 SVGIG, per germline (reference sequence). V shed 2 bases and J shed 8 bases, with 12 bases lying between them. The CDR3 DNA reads TGTGCCTGGAGTTGGATCCAGGGAGAAAAACTGTTTTTT. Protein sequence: CAWSWIQGEKLFF.

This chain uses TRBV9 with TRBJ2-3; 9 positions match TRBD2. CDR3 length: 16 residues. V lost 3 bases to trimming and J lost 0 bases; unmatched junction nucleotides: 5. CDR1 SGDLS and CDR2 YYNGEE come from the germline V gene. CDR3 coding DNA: TGTGCCAGCAGCGCAGGACTAGCGTACAGCACAGATACGCAGTATTTT. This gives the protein CASSAGLAYSTDTQYF.

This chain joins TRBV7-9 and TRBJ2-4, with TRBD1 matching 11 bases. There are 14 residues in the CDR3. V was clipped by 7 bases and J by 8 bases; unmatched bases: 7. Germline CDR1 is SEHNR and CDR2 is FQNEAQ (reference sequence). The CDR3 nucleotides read TGTGCCAGCACCCGGGACAGGGGGATAGACATTCAGTACTTC. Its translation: CASTRDRGIDIQYF.

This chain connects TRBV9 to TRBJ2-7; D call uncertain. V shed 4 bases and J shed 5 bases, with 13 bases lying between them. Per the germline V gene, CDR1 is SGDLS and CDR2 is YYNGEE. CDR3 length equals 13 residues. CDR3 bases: TGTGCCAGCAGCTTATCCCAGCTAGACGAGCAGTACTTC. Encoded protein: CASSLSQLDEQYF.

In DNA form, the CDR3 reads TGTGCCAGCAGCTTGGAGCGGGACAACACCGGGGAGCTGTTTTTT. Translated, it gives CASSLERDNTGELFF. The chain links TRBV7-3 to TRBJ2-2; 7 positions agree with TRBD2. The ends lost 3 bases at V and 2 bases at J; junction bases unmatched: 3. CDR1 is SGHTA, CDR2 FQGTGA, per germline. The CDR3 is 15 amino acids. Full variable domain (outside the CDR3, taken from reference TRBV7-3 and TRBJ2-2): GAGVSQTPSNKVTEKGKYVELRCDPISGHTALYWYRQSLGQGPEFLIYFQGTGAADDSGLPNDRFFAVRPEGSVSTLKIQRTERGDSAVYLCASSLERDNTGELFFGEGSRLTVL.

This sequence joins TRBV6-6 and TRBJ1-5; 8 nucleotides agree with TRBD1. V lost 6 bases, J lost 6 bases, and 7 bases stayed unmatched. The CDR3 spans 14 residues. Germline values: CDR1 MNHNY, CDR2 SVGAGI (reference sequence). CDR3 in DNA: TGTGCCAGCAGGCAGACAGGGGAGCTTCAGCCCCAGCATTTT. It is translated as CASRQTGELQPQHF.

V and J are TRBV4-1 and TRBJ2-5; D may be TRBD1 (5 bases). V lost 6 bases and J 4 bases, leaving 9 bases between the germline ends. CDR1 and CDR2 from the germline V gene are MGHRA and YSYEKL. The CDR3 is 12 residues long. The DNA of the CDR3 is TGCGCCAGCAGGGGCCAGGGAGAGACCCAGTACTTC. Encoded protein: CASRGQGETQYF.

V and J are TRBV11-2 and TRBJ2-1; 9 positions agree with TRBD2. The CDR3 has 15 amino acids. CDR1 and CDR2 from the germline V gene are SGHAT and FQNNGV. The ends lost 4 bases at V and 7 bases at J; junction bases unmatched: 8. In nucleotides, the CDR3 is TGTGCCAGCAGCTCCGCAGCGGGAGGCGTAAATGAGCAGTTCTTC. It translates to CASSSAAGGVNEQFF.

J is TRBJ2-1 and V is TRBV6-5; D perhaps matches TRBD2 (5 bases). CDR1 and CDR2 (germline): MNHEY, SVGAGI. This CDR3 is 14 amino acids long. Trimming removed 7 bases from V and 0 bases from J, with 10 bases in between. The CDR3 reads CASTQRSSYNEQFF. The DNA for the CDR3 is TGTGCCAGCACCCAGCGGAGCTCCTACAATGAGCAGTTCTTC.

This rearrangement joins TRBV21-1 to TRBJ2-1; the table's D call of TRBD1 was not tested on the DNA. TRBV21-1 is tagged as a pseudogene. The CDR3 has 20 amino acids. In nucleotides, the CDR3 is TGTGCCAGCAGCTCTCGGGTAAACGAGAACCAAGACAGCTCCTACAATGAGCAGTTCTTC. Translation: CASSSRVNENQDSSYNEQFF.

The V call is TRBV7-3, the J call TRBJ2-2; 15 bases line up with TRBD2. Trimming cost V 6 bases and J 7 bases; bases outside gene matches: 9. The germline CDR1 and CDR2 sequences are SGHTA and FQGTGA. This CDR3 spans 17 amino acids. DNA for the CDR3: TGTGCCAGCAGTTTGTCCGGGACTAGCGGGAGGATCGGGGAGCTGTTTTTT. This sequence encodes CASSLSGTSGRIGELFF.

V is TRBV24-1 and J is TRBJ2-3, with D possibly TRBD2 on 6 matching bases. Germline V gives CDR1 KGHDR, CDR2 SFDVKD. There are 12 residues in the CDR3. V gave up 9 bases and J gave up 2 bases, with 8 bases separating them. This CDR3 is CATGGVTDTQYF. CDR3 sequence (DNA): TGTGCCACCGGAGGGGTCACAGATACGCAGTATTTT.

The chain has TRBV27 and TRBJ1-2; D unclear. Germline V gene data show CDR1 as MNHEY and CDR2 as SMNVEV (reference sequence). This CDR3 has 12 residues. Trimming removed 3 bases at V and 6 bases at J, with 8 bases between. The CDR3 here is CASSFSGDGYTF. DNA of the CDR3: TGTGCCAGCAGTTTTTCCGGGGATGGCTACACCTTC.

CDR3 sequence: CASSYRGGYGYTF. The CDR3, as DNA: TGTGCCAGCAGTTACAGGGGAGGCTATGGCTACACCTTC. The chain employs TRBV28 and TRBJ1-2; 7 positions agree with TRBD1. This CDR3 is built from 13 residues. The J segment lost 4 bases and the V segment lost 4 bases, leaving 3 bases of the junction unmatched. Germline V gene lookup returns CDR1 MDHEN and CDR2 SYDVKM.

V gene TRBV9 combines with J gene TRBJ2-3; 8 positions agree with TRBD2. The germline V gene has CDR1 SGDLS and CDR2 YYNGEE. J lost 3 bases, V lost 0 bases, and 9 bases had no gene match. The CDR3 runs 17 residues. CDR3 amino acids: CASSVGFSGAWTDTQYF. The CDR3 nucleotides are TGTGCCAGCAGCGTAGGGTTTAGCGGGGCGTGGACAGATACGCAGTATTTT.

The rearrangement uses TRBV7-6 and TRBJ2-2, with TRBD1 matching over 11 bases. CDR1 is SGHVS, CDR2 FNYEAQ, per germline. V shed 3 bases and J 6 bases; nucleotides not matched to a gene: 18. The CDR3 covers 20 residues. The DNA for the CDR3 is TGTGCCAGCAGCTTCCTCCGGGACAGGGGGATCAAAGGTGGCGCCGGGGAGCTGTTTTTT. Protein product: CASSFLRDRGIKGGAGELFF.

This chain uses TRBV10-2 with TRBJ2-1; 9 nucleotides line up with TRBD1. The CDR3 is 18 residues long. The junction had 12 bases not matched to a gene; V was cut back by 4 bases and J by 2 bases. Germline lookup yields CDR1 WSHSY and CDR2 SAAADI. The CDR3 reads CASSVPPGTGSTYNEQFF. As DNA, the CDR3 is TGCGCCAGCAGTGTACCCCCCGGGACAGGGAGTACCTACAATGAGCAGTTCTTC.

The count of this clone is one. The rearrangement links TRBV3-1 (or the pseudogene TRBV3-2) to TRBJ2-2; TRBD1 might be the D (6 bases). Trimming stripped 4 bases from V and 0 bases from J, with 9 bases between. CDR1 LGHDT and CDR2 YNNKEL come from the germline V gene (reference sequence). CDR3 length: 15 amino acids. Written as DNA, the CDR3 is TGTGCCAGCAGCCCTCGGACAGCGAACACCGGGGAGCTGTTTTTT. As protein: CASSPRTANTGELFF.

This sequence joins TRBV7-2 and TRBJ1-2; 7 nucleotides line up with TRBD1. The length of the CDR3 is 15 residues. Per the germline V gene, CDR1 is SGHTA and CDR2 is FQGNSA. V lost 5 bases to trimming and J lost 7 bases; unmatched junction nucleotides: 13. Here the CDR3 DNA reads TGTGCCAGCAGCCCTTACCTCGACAGGGAAGGTGGCTACACCTTC. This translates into CASSPYLDREGGYTF.

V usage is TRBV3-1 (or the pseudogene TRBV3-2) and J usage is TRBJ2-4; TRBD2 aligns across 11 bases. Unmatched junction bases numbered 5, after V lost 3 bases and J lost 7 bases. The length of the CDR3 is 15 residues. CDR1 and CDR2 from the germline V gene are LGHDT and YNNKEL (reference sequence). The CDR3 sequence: CASSHSGRAVNIQYF. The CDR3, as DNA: TGTGCCAGCAGCCATAGCGGGAGGGCCGTGAACATTCAGTACTTC.

The CDR3 loop is CASSGDRGSLYSNQPQHF. The CDR3 region has the DNA TGTGCCAGCAGCGGGGACAGGGGGTCCCTTTATAGCAATCAGCCCCAGCATTTT. V is TRBV5-5 and J is TRBJ1-5; 11 bases map to TRBD1. The CDR3 runs to 18 residues. Germline V gives CDR1 SGHKS, CDR2 YYEKEE (reference sequence). Unmatched junction bases numbered 9, after V lost 4 bases and J lost 0 bases.